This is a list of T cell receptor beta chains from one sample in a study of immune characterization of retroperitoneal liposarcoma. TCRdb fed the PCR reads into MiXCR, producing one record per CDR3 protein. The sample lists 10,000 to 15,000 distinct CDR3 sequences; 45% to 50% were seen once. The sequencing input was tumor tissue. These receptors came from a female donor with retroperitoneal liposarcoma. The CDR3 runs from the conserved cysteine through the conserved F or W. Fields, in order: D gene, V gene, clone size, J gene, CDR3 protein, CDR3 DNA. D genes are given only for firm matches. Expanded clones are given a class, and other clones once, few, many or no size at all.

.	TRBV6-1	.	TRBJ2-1	CASSEAGVGRLGGEQFF	TGTGCCAGCAGTGAAGCGGGCGTGGGAAGACTAGGCGGTGAGCAGTTCTTC
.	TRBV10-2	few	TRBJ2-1	CASTEDYPSYEQFF	TGCGCCAGCACCGAGGACTACCCCTCCTACGAGCAGTTCTTC
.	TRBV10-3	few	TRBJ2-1	CAISEGPGYEQFF	TGTGCCATCAGTGAGGGGCCAGGTTACGAGCAGTTCTTC
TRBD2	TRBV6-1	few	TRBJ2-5	CASIPGTSGSSGETQYF	TGTGCCAGCATCCCCGGGACTAGCGGGAGTTCGGGAGAGACCCAGTACTTC
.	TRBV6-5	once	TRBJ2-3	CASSYLWSVDTQYF	TGTGCCAGCAGTTACTTGTGGTCGGTAGATACGCAGTATTTT
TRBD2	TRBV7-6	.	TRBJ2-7	CASSPSGREGYEQYF	TGTGCCAGCAGCCCCAGTGGGCGGGAGGGGTACGAGCAGTACTTC
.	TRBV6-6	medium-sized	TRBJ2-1	CASSYADFRWNEQFF	TGTGCCAGCAGTTACGCCGACTTCCGGTGGAACGAGCAGTTCTTC
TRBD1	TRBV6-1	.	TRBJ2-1	CASSLQGRDDEQFF	TGTGCCAGCAGTCTACAGGGGCGCGACGATGAGCAGTTCTTC
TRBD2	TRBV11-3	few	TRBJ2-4	CASSLLLAGGNEQYF	TGTGCCAGCAGCTTACTGCTAGCGGGAGGAAATGAGCAGTACTTC
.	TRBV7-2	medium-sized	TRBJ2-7	CASSLGAPGGGYEQYF	TGTGCCAGCAGCTTAGGGGCCCCAGGGGGGGGCTACGAGCAGTACTTC
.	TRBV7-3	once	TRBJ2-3	CASSWLGPTDTQYF	TGTGCCAGCAGCTGGCTAGGCCCCACAGATACGCAGTATTTT
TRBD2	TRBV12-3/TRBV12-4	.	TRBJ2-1	CASSRTSADYEQFF	TGTGCCAGCAGTCGGACTAGCGCGGACTACGAGCAGTTCTTC
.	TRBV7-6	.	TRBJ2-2	CASSLAPVGELFF	TGTGCCAGCAGCTTAGCGCCCGTCGGGGAGCTGTTTTTT
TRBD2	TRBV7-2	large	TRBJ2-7	CASSLDPSGYEQYF	TGTGCCAGCAGCTTAGATCCTAGCGGCTACGAGCAGTACTTC
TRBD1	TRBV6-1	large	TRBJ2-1	CASSDGTGGHNEQFF	TGTGCCAGCAGTGATGGGACAGGGGGTCACAATGAGCAGTTCTTC
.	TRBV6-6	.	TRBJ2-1	CASNSGRGFHNEQFF	TGTGCCAGCAACAGCGGCCGAGGCTTCCACAATGAGCAGTTCTTC
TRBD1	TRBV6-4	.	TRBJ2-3	CASSRSGTGVSETQYF	TGTGCCAGCAGTAGGTCCGGGACAGGGGTCTCTGAGACGCAGTATTTT
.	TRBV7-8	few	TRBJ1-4	CASSLYVTSTNEKLFF	TGTGCCAGCAGCTTATATGTGACCTCAACTAATGAAAAACTGTTTTTT
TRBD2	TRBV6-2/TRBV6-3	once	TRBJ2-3	CAGGGRGVTNTQYF	TGTGCCGGCGGGGGTCGGGGGGTCACAAATACGCAGTATTTT
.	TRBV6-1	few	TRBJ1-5	CASSRTEDSRGNQPQHF	TGTGCCAGCAGTAGAACAGAAGACAGCCGCGGCAATCAGCCCCAGCATTTT
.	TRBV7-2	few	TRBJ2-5	CASSLDQGGETQYF	TGTGCCAGCAGCTTAGATCAGGGTGGGGAGACCCAGTACTTC
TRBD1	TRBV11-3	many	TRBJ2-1	CASSQGQGGEQFF	TGTGCCAGCAGCCAGGGACAGGGAGGCGAGCAGTTCTTC
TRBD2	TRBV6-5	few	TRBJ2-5	CASSYNDGGGRGTQYF	TGTGCCAGCAGTTACAACGACGGGGGGGGGCGGGGGACCCAGTACTTC
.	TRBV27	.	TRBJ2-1	CASSQGIYNEQFF	TGTGCCAGCAGCCAAGGAATCTACAATGAGCAGTTCTTC
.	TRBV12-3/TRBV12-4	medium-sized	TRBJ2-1	CASSFTTDYEQFF	TGTGCCAGCAGTTTTACGACAGACTACGAGCAGTTCTTC
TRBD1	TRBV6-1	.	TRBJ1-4	CASAWGQGNEKLFF	TGTGCCAGCGCTTGGGGACAGGGGAATGAAAAACTGTTTTTT
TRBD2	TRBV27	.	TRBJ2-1	CASSFTSASYEQFF	TGTGCCAGCAGTTTCACTAGCGCGTCCTACGAGCAGTTCTTC
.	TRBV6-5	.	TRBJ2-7	CASRYSGGTSYEQYF	TGTGCCAGCCGTTACTCTGGCGGGACTTCCTACGAGCAGTACTTC
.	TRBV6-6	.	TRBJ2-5	CASPLSSTGGKTQYF	TGTGCCAGCCCCCTCTCGTCGACGGGGGGCAAGACCCAGTACTTC
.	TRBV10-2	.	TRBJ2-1	CASTGQRSNEQFF	TGCGCCAGCACAGGACAAAGATCCAATGAGCAGTTCTTC
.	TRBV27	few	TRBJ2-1	CASSFGYWQFF	TGTGCCAGCAGTTTCGGGTATTGGCAGTTCTTC
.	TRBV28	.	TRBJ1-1	CASSPRGHLFTEAFF	TGTGCCAGCAGCCCTCGTGGACACCTCTTCACTGAAGCTTTCTTT
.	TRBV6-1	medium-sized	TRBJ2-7	CASSTGHTLYEQYF	TGTGCCAGCAGTACCGGACATACCCTCTACGAGCAGTACTTC
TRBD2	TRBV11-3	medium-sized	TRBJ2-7	CASSPGAGEGTFSYEQYF	TGTGCCAGCAGCCCCGGGGCGGGAGAAGGGACCTTCTCCTACGAGCAGTACTTC
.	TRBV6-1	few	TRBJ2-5	CASSEGWEQETQYF	TGTGCCAGCAGTGAAGGGTGGGAACAAGAGACCCAGTACTTC
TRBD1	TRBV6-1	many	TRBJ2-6	CATGTGISGANVLTF	TGTGCCACCGGGACAGGGATCTCTGGGGCCAACGTCCTGACTTTC
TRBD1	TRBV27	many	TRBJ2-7	CASVITGGISYNEQYF	TGTGCCAGCGTAATAACAGGGGGTATCTCCTACAATGAGCAGTACTTC
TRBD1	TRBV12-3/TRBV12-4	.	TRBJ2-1	CASSFRGGRGQETQFF	TGTGCCAGCAGTTTTAGAGGAGGCAGGGGGCAAGAGACCCAGTTCTTC
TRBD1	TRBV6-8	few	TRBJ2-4	CASTPVDRADIQYF	TGTGCCAGCACACCCGTTGACAGGGCAGACATTCAGTACTTC
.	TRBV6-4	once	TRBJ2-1	CASSVNQGTEQFF	TGTGCCAGCAGTGTCAATCAGGGGACTGAGCAGTTCTTC
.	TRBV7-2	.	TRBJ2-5	CASSAPFVAGDETQYF	TGTGCCAGCAGCGCTCCTTTCGTGGCAGGGGACGAGACCCAGTACTTC
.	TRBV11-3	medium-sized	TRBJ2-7	CASSPTVRNEQYF	TGTGCCAGCAGCCCAACTGTCAGGAATGAGCAGTACTTC
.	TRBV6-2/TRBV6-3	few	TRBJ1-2	CASSNRDWYGYTF	TGTGCCAGCAGTAACAGGGATTGGTATGGCTACACCTTC
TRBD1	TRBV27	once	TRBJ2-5	CASSSLDRGKETQYF	TGTGCCAGCAGTTCGCTGGACAGGGGAAAAGAGACCCAGTACTTC
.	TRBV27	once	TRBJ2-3	CASSFALSTDTQYF	TGTGCCAGCAGTTTTGCCCTTAGCACAGATACGCAGTATTTT